The next 20 T cell receptor beta chains were all read from a single sample in a study of cytomegalovirus exposure and HLA in healthy donors (dated by TCRdb to 2015 to 2018). The library came from the immunoSEQ multiplex PCR assay. For the multiplex PCR, a mixture combining 60 forward primers for TCR Vbeta segments and 13 reverse primers for TCR Jbeta segments was used. TCRdb limited this immuneACCESS table to in-frame rearrangements with V and J called. A share of clones is missing; checked studies link under half to unresolved V genes, and the rest is unexplained. The sample has about 110,000 clones on record, approximately 70% of them singletons. Clones ranked in the top ten supply 5.4% of the sample. The material sequenced was PBMCs. These receptors were obtained from a woman in her 70s in good health and CMV-seropositive.

The chain has TRBV2 and TRBJ1-6, with 10 bases fitting TRBD1. The ends lost 7 bases at V and 10 bases at J; junction bases unmatched: 10. Germline-derived CDR1 and CDR2 are SNHLY and FYNNEI. This CDR3 comprises 15 residues. The CDR3 coding sequence is TGTGCCAGCACCCTGTCGGGGACAGGGGAATCACCCCTCCACTTT. Protein sequence: CASTLSGTGESPLHF.

This rearrangement joins TRBV7-6 to TRBJ2-5; 7 bases fit TRBD2. Germline assignment: CDR1 SGHVS and CDR2 FNYEAQ. This CDR3 spans 15 amino acids. The V and J ends lost 1 base and 6 bases, in that order; junction bases with no gene match: 8. In DNA form, the CDR3 reads TGTGCCAGCAGCTTAGGGGGCGGGAGCGGGAAGACCCAGTACTTC. Its protein is CASSLGGGSGKTQYF.

This chain uses TRBV30 with TRBJ2-5; 15 bases align to TRBD2. J lost 3 bases, V lost 3 bases, and 5 bases had no gene match. The CDR3 contains 16 residues. CDR1 is GTSNPN and CDR2 is SVGIG in the germline V gene (reference sequence). CDR3: CAWSEGLAGGKETQYF. In nucleotides, the CDR3 is TGTGCCTGGAGCGAAGGACTAGCGGGGGGGAAAGAGACCCAGTACTTC.

V usage is TRBV7-3 and J usage is TRBJ2-3, with 7 bases aligning to TRBD2. Trimming at V came to 2 bases and at J to 5 bases, leaving 4 bases not matched to a gene. There are 14 residues in the CDR3. Germline V gives CDR1 SGHTA, CDR2 FQGTGA. This CDR3 is CASSLGGGEDTQYF. CDR3 nucleotide sequence: TGTGCCAGCAGCTTAGGTGGGGGGGAAGATACGCAGTATTTT. Using reference TRBV7-3 and TRBJ2-3 for the parts outside the CDR3, the full variable domain is GAGVSQTPSNKVTEKGKYVELRCDPISGHTALYWYRQSLGQGPEFLIYFQGTGAADDSGLPNDRFFAVRPEGSVSTLKIQRTERGDSAVYLCASSLGGGEDTQYFGPGTRLTVL.

The table lists this clone with a few counts. J is TRBJ2-7 and V is TRBV7-6; 8 nucleotides line up with TRBD1. Germline-derived CDR1 and CDR2 are SGHVS and FNYEAQ. CDR3 size: 14 residues. J gave up 6 bases and V 5 bases, and 9 bases lay outside the gene matches. The chain's CDR3 is CASSPGQASSEQYF. The CDR3 DNA reads TGTGCCAGCAGCCCGGGACAGGCCAGCAGCGAGCAGTACTTC.

V usage is TRBV11-2 and J usage is TRBJ1-2, with D hard to call. This CDR3 contains 15 residues. Germline V CDR1 and CDR2: SGHAT, FQNNGV. Trimming shortened V by 3 bases and J by 5 bases, and 16 bases separated the two germline ends. In nucleotides, the CDR3 is TGTGCCAGCAGCTTTTGGTGGCAGGCTCGGTATGGCTACACCTTC. Its protein product is CASSFWWQARYGYTF.

J is TRBJ2-3 and V is TRBV5-1; no clear D. CDR3 length: 14 residues. CDR1 and CDR2 from the germline V gene are SGHRS and YFSETQ. Trimming left V 3 bases short and J 0 bases short, with 8 bases between. The CDR3 DNA reads as TGCGCCAGCAGCTCGGAGTATAGCACAGATACGCAGTATTTT. This sequence encodes CASSSEYSTDTQYF.

The chain combines TRBV7-2 with TRBJ2-5; D unclear. V dropped 4 bases and J dropped 2 bases, with 11 bases sitting between them. Germline assignment: CDR1 SGHTA and CDR2 FQGNSA. The CDR3 consists of 14 residues. The CDR3 sequence: CASSSYGPQETQYF. As DNA, the CDR3 is TGTGCCAGCAGCTCATATGGCCCTCAAGAGACCCAGTACTTC.

The V and J genes are TRBV2 and TRBJ1-4; a possible D gene is TRBD1 (6 bases). The CDR3 extends over 13 amino acids. Germline V gives CDR1 SNHLY, CDR2 FYNNEI. V lost 8 bases and J lost 4, with 11 bases in between. CDR3 bases: TGTGCCAGCGGGGGACACGGTAATGAAAAACTGTTTTTT. Its protein is CASGGHGNEKLFF.

The chain carries TRBV5-1 and TRBJ2-3, with TRBD2 matching over 9 bases. CDR3 length: 14 residues. V shed 7 bases and J 5 bases; nucleotides not matched to a gene: 8. From germline, CDR1 is SGHRS and CDR2 YFSETQ. The CDR3 loop reads CASLAGGAGDTQYF. In DNA, the CDR3 is TGCGCCAGCCTTGCGGGGGGGGCGGGAGATACGCAGTATTTT.

This clone was found a few times. The rearrangement joins TRBV6-1 to TRBJ1-2; D not resolved. Germline V gene lookup returns CDR1 MNHNS and CDR2 SASEGT. This CDR3 region has 13 residues. The V and J ends lost 4 bases and 2 bases respectively, with 8 bases between them. The CDR3 loop reads CASSADGNYGYTF. The CDR3 DNA reads as TGTGCCAGCAGTGCAGACGGGAACTATGGCTACACCTTC.

The CDR3 loop reads CASSLDNGVNTEAFF. The CDR3 DNA reads TGTGCCAGCAGCTTAGATAACGGAGTGAACACTGAAGCTTTCTTT. The V and J genes are TRBV7-2 and TRBJ1-1; D is undetermined. Germline V gene data show CDR1 as SGHTA and CDR2 as FQGNSA. The CDR3 is 15 amino acids. V was clipped by 1 base and J by 0 bases, with 9 bases between them. Together with reference TRBV7-2 and TRBJ1-1, the CDR3 gives the full variable domain: GAGVSQSPSNKVTEKGKDVELRCDPISGHTALYWYRQSLGQGLEFLIYFQGNSAPDKSGLPSDRFSAERTGGSVSTLTIQRTQQEDSAVYLCASSLDNGVNTEAFFGQGTRLTVV.

The chain recombines TRBV11-2 with TRBJ1-1; 7 positions match TRBD1. Germline CDR1 SGHAT, CDR2 FQNNGV. J gave up 7 bases and V 8 bases, and 10 bases lay outside the gene matches. CDR3 length: 13 amino acids. The chain's CDR3 is CASSSNRGYEAFF. The CDR3 DNA follows: TGTGCCAGCTCTAGTAACAGGGGATATGAAGCTTTCTTT.

This clone was counted a few times. The chain links TRBV6-5 to TRBJ1-2; D is ambiguous. CDR3 length: 15 residues. V gave up 0 bases and J gave up 4 bases, with 12 bases separating them. CDR1 MNHEY and CDR2 SVGAGI come from the germline V gene. CDR3 nucleotides: TGTGCCAGCAGTTACTCGATGGCAGGTTCCTATGGCTACACCTTC. Translation: CASSYSMAGSYGYTF.

The chain couples TRBV10-3 to TRBJ1-5, with 9 nucleotides matching TRBD1. CDR3 length: 13 amino acids. The junction had 6 bases not matched to a gene; V was cut back by 8 bases and J by 7 bases. Germline loops: CDR1 ENHRY, CDR2 SYGVKD. CDR3 DNA sequence: TGTGCCATCCGGGACAGGGTAAGCCAGCCCCAGCATTTT. Its protein is CAIRDRVSQPQHF.

This clone was seen only a few times. The chain combines TRBV19 with TRBJ1-1, with 7 bases matching TRBD1. With 7 bases clipped from V and 1 base from J, the junction kept 6 bases outside the gene matches. Germline CDR1 is LNHDA and CDR2 is SQIVND (reference sequence). The CDR3 is 14 amino acids. The CDR3, as DNA: TGTGCCAGTAAGAGGGGGCATCAGAACACTGAAGCTTTCTTT. It encodes CASKRGHQNTEAFF.

A single count supports this clone. The rearrangement uses TRBV6-5 and TRBJ1-1; tentatively, D is TRBD1 (5 bases). Trimming shortened V by 6 bases and J by 0 bases, and 14 bases separated the two germline ends. The CDR3 totals 15 residues. Germline assignment: CDR1 MNHEY and CDR2 SVGAGI. The CDR3 sequence is CASSPRGGLNTEAFF. Here the CDR3 DNA reads TGTGCCAGCAGCCCACGGGGGGGTCTGAACACTGAAGCTTTCTTT.

The chain couples TRBV5-4 to TRBJ2-1; D gene unclear. The CDR3 sequence is 13 residues long. Germline V CDR1 and CDR2: SGHNT, YYREEE (reference sequence). Trimming shortened V by 4 bases and J by 0 bases, and 5 bases separated the two germline ends. CDR3 amino acids: CASSLPSYNEQFF. The CDR3 nucleotides read TGTGCCAGCAGCCTCCCCTCCTACAATGAGCAGTTCTTC.

In this sample, this clone turned up a few times. V is TRBV6-4 and J is TRBJ2-5; TRBD2 might be the D (7 bases). V gave up 0 bases and J gave up 5 bases, with 16 bases separating them. The CDR3 covers 16 residues. The germline V gene encodes CDR1 MRHNA and CDR2 SNTAGT. The CDR3 sequence is CASSDSYGGAPETQYF. The CDR3 DNA sequence: TGTGCCAGCAGTGACTCATATGGGGGGGCCCCCGAGACCCAGTACTTC.

The genes are TRBV30 and TRBJ2-5, with 7 bases that match TRBD1. Germline CDR1 is GTSNPN and CDR2 is SVGIG (reference sequence). V lost 3 bases, J lost 6 bases, and 7 bases stayed unmatched. This CDR3 has 13 residues. DNA of the CDR3: TGTGCCTGGAGGGGGGCAGGGGGTCAGACCCAGTACTTC. Protein sequence: CAWRGAGGQTQYF. Full variable domain (remainder filled in from reference TRBV30 and TRBJ2-5): SQTIHQWPATLVQPVGSPLSLECTVEGTSNPNLYWYRQAAGRGLQLLFYSVGIGQISSEVPQNLSASRPQDRQFILSSKKLLLSDSGFYLCAWRGAGGQTQYFGPGTRLLVL.